This T cell receptor (beta chain) derives from a study of Ad26.COV2.S vaccination and SARS-CoV-2 variants. Study observations and caveats: The TCR breadth and depth analyses may have produced an underestimate of total T cell responses. After vaccination, reports described spike-specific CD8+ and CD4+ T cell responses as showing substantial breadth.

Profiling relied on immunoSEQ multiplex PCR, and the TCRdb table lists in-frame clones only, not all of them. The table has some 250,000 clones, approximately 88% seen once. Treatment: some 19 received Ad26.COV2.S at low or high dose, single or two shots; roughly five received placebo; per-sample allocation not given. On day 63 after the first injection, vaccine and placebo recipients gave samples. Germline CDR1 reads LGHDT; CDR2 reads YNNKEL (reference sequence). The length of the CDR3 is 16 residues. The trim removed 4 bases at V and 6 bases at J, leaving 11 bases unmatched. Note on this clone: Its antigen is not known.

Source: peripheral blood, taken in a trial of Ad26.COV2.S vaccine versus placebo. V and J are TRBV3-1 (or the pseudogene TRBV3-2) and TRBJ1-3; 8 bases agree with TRBD1. This sequence was found in a person aged 18-60 years who received the Ad26.COV2.S COVID-19 vaccine or a placebo. Here the CDR3 reads CASSRETGQGANTIYF. Here the CDR3 DNA reads TGTGCCAGCAGCCGAGAAACGGGGCAGGGGGCAAACACCATATATTTT.